The following is a T cell receptor (beta chain) sequence with its context. This sample was included in a study of T cells in Graves' hyperthyroidism and ophthalmopathy. It was RNA transcripts that yielded the amplified TCR beta CDR3 regions. Initially, a first-round RT-PCR of the TCR CDR3 employed the HTBI primer set. TCRdb reprocessed the multiplex PCR reads with MiXCR, giving one entry per CDR3 protein. The sample yields 550,000 to 700,000 distinct CDR3 sequences, 40% to 55% seen once. V dropped 4 bases and J dropped 4 bases, with 17 bases sitting between them. The CDR3 length is 15 residues. The germline V gene encodes CDR1 SGHNT and CDR2 YYREEE (reference sequence).

This sequence originates from an adult woman with Graves' disease, either hyperthyroidism or ophthalmopathy (not recorded which). Sequencing used peripheral blood or thyroid tissue (not recorded which). This chain connects TRBV5-4 to TRBJ1-2; D is unclear. CDR3 coding DNA: TGTGCCAGCAGCCCGGCCGGACCCGGGAGCTATGGCTACACCTTC. Translated, it gives CASSPAGPGSYGYTF.